The clone carrying this T cell receptor beta chain came up once. Its matching antigen is unknown. Healthy people donating bone marrow made up the donors. These data belong to a study of cytomegalovirus exposure and HLA in healthy donors. Study details: Some 87 million unique TCRs from HLA-typed donors were held in an early release of data. Genotyping of under 500 donors showed that over 80% belonged to the Caucasian-associated ancestry cluster.

Study-wide findings and caveats: Accurate prediction of most subjects' HLA-A and HLA-B alleles from TCR beta sequences was reported.

This PCR relied on a set of 60 Vbeta primers and 13 Jbeta primers. Measured with immunoSEQ multiplex PCR; TCRdb has only the in-frame clones, and not every one. Of around 110,000 clones in the sample, 81% were seen once. The source material was PBMCs. The TCR comes from a woman in her 30s in good health and CMV-seronegative.

The CDR3 DNA reads as TGTGCCAGCAGTTTGAGCGGGAACTCCTACAATGAGCAGTTCTTC. This encodes CASSLSGNSYNEQFF. The chain couples TRBV27 to TRBJ2-1, with 7 positions matching TRBD2. CDR1 is MNHEY and CDR2 is SMNVEV in the germline V gene (reference sequence). J lost 0 bases, V lost 3 bases, and 2 bases had no gene match. This CDR3 spans 15 amino acids.